This T cell receptor beta chain was sequenced during a study of CD8 T cells in Susac syndrome. General study results and limits: A relatively small number of individuals underwent TCR sequencing and HLA analysis.

The sequenced target, TCR beta, came from blood CD8+ and CD4+ T cells. TEMRA cells were FACS-enriched, unlike CD8+ and CD4+ T cells, which were negatively isolated. CDR3 length: 15 amino acids. Germline values: CDR1 SEHNR, CDR2 FQNEAQ (reference sequence). V lost 5 bases and J 0 bases, leaving 12 bases between the germline ends. Notes on this clonotype: Antigen: not known.

The authors reverse transcribed roughly 0.5 to 1 ug RNA with random hexamers. It was immunoSEQ multiplex PCR that amplified TCR beta CDR3 across 54 Vbeta and 13 Jbeta. TCRdb re-called the immunoSEQ multiplex PCR reads through MiXCR, storing one row per CDR3 protein. Among tens of thousands of distinct CDR3 sequences listed, approximately 96% were seen once. This sequence joins TRBV7-9 and TRBJ2-3, with D possibly being TRBD1 (6 bases). The receptor was derived from a human donor with multiple sclerosis. The sample comprised CD4+ T cells from PBMCs. The CDR3 sequence: CASSREGTSTDTQYF. The DNA for the CDR3 is TGTGCCAGCAGCCGAGAGGGGACAAGCACAGATACGCAGTATTTT. The variable domain in full, completed from reference TRBV7-9 and TRBJ2-3, reads DTGVSQNPRHKITKRGQNVTFRCDPISEHNRLYWYRQTLGQGPEFLTYFQNEAQLEKSRLLSDRFSAERPKGSFSTLEIQRTEQGDSAMYLCASSREGTSTDTQYFGPGTRLTVL.